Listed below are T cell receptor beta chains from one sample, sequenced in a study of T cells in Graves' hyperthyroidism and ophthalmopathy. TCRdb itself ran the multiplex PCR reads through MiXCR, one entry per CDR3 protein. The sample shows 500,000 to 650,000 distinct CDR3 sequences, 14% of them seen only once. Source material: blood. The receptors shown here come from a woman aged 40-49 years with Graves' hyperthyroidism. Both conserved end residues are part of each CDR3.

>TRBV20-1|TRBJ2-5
CSARTSGLGLTETQYF
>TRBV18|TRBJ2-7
CASSPGTGDEQYF
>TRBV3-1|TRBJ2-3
CASSQLGDTQYF
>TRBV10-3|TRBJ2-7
CAISGLGEQYF
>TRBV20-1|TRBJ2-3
CSARDRGGGDTQYF
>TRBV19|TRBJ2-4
CASTPPDSLVQYF
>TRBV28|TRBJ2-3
CASSSETSTDTQYF
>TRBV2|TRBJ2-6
CASRDLREGSGANVLTF
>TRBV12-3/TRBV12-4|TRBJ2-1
CASSLSGRAFSEQFF
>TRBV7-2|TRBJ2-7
CASSLGSGYEQYF
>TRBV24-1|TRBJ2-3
CATSGLQGMFEGTDTQYF